Listed here are 4 T cell receptor beta chains from one sample, sequenced in a study of response to subunit inactivated influenza vaccine. TCRdb itself ran the RT-PCR reads through MiXCR, one entry per CDR3 protein. The repertoire holds about 180,000 distinct CDR3 sequences, with 9.2% as singletons. This specimen consisted of non-naive T cells sorted from PBMCs, obtained on the day of vaccination. These receptors were taken from a man aged 50 to 59 who received an inactivated influenza vaccine.

The chain has TRBV11-3 and TRBJ2-5, with 9 nucleotides matching TRBD2. Per germline, CDR1 SGHNT and CDR2 YENEEA. This CDR3 comprises 15 residues. The J segment lost 2 bases and the V segment lost 5 bases, leaving 6 bases of the junction unmatched. The CDR3 region is CASSPGGGDQETQYF. DNA for the CDR3: TGTGCCAGCAGCCCCGGCGGGGGGGATCAAGAGACCCAGTACTTC.

The chain links TRBV24-1 to TRBJ2-7, with D possibly called TRBD1 or TRBD2 (6 bases each). The V end lost 4 bases, the J end lost 4 bases, and 10 bases lay between the germline ends. The germline V gene encodes CDR1 KGHDR and CDR2 SFDVKD. The CDR3 is made up of 13 amino acids. The CDR3 DNA is TGTGCCACCAGTGAGGGGGGCACTTACGAGCAGTACTTC. It encodes CATSEGGTYEQYF.

The sample holds a few counts of this clonotype. The chain links TRBV9 to TRBJ2-7; 7 nucleotides line up with TRBD2. Germline loops: CDR1 SGDLS, CDR2 YYNGEE. V was pared by 4 bases and J by 3 bases, with 10 bases of the junction left unmatched. CDR3 length: 15 residues. The CDR3, as DNA: TGTGCCAGCAGCCCCCGGGGGGACGGTATCTACGAGCAGTACTTC. Its translation: CASSPRGDGIYEQYF.

The table lists this clonotype with a few counts. The chain has TRBV20-1 and TRBJ1-4; perhaps TRBD1 as D (5 bases). Germline lookup yields CDR1 DFQATT and CDR2 SNEGSKA (reference sequence). V lost 6 bases and J 7 bases, leaving 15 bases between the germline ends. There are 13 residues in the CDR3. CDR3 residues: CSAKWDGAEKLFF. The CDR3 nucleotides read TGCAGTGCAAAATGGGACGGGGCTGAAAAACTGTTTTTT.